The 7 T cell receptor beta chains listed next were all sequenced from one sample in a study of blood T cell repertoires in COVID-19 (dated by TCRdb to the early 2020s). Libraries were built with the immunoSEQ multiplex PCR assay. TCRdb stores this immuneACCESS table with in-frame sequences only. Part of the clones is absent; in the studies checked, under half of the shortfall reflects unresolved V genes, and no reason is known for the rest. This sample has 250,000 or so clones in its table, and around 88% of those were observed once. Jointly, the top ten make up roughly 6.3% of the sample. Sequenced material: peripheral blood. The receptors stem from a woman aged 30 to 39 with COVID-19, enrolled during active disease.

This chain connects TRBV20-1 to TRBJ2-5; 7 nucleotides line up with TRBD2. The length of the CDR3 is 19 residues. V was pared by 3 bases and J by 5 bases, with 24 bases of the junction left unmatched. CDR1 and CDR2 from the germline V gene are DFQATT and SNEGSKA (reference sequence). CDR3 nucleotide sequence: TGCAGTGCTAGTAGCCCCTCGCACTCCACTAGCGAAGTTGGGGAGACCCAGTACTTC. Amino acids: CSASSPSHSTSEVGETQYF.

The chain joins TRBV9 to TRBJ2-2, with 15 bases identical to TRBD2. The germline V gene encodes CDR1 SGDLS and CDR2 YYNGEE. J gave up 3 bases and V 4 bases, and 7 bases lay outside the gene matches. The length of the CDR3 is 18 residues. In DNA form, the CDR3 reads TGTGCCAGCAGCCCCCGGACTAGCGGGAGGGCCGACACCGGGGAGCTGTTTTTT. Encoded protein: CASSPRTSGRADTGELFF.

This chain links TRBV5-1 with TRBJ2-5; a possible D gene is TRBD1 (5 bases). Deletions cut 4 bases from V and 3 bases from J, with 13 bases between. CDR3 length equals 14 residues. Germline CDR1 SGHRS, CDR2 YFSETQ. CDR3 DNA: TGCGCCAGCAGCCGAAGGACGGACAAAGAGACCCAGTACTTC. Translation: CASSRRTDKETQYF. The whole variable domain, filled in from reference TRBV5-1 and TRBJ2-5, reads KAGVTQTPRYLIKTRGQQVTLSCSPISGHRSVSWYQQTPGQGLQFLFEYFSETQRNKGNFPGRFSGRQFSNSRSEMNVSTLELGDSALYLCASSRRTDKETQYFGPGTRLLVL.

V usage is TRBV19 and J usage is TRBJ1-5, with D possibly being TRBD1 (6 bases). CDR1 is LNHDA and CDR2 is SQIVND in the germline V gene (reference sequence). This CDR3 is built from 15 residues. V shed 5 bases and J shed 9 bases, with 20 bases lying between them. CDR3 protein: CASSAAGGTTRPQHF. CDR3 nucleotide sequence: TGTGCCAGTAGTGCCGCCGGGGGGACAACAAGGCCCCAGCATTTT.

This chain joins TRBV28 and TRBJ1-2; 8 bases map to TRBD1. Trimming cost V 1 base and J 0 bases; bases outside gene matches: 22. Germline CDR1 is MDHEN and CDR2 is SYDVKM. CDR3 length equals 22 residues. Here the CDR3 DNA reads TGTGCCAGCAGTTTATTGATTCTGTCTGGACAGGGACCTCGGGTAGCTAACTATGGCTACACCTTC. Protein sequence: CASSLLILSGQGPRVANYGYTF.

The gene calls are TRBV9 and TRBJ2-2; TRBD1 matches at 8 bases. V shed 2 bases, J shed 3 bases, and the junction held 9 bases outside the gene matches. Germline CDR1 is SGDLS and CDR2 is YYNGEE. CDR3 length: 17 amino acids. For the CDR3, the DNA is TGTGCCAGCAGCGTTATCTCCGGGACAGGTTACACCGGGGAGCTGTTTTTT. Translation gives CASSVISGTGYTGELFF. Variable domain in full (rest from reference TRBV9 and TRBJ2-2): DSGVTQTPKHLITATGQRVTLRCSPRSGDLSVYWYQQSLDQGLQFLIQYYNGEERAKGNILERFSAQQFPDLHSELNLSSLELGDSALYFCASSVISGTGYTGELFFGEGSRLTVL.

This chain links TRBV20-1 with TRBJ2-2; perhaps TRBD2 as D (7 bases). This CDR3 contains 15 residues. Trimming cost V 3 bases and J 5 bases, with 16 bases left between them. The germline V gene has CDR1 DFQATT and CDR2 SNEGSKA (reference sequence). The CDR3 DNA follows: TGCAGTGCTAGTAGGGCGGGGGACACGACCGGGGAGCTGTTTTTT. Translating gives CSASRAGDTTGELFF.